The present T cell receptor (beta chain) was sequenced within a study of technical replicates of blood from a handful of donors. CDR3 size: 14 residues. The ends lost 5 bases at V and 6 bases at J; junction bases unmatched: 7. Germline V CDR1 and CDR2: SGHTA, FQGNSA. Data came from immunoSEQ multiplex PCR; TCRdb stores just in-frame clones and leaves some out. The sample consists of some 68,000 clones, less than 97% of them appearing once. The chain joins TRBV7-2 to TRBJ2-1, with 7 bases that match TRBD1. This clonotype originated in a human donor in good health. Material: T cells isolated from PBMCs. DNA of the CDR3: TGTGCCAGCAGCGGAAGACAGGGTGGCAATGAGCAGTTCTTC. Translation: CASSGRQGGNEQFF. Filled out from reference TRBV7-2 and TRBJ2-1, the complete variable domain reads GAGVSQSPSNKVTEKGKDVELRCDPISGHTALYWYRQSLGQGLEFLIYFQGNSAPDKSGLPSDRFSAERTGGSVSTLTIQRTQQEDSAVYLCASSGRQGGNEQFFGPGTRLTVL.